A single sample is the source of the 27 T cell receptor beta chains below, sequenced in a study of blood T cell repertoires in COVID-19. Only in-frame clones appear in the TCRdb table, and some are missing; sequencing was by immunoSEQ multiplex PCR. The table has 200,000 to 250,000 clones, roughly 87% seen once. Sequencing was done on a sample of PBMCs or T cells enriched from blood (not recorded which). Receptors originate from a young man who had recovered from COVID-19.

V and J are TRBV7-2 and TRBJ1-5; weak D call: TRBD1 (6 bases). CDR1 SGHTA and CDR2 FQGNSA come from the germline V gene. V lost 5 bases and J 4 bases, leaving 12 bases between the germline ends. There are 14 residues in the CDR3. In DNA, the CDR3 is TGTGCCAGCAGCGTCCGGGGGGCAAATCAGCCCCAGCATTTT. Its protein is CASSVRGANQPQHF.

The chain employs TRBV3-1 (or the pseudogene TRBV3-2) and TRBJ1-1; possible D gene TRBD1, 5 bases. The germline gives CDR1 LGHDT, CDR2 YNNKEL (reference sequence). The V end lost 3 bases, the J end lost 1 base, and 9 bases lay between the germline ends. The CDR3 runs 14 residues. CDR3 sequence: CASSHSTGNTEAFF. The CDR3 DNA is TGTGCCAGCAGCCATTCCACAGGGAACACTGAAGCTTTCTTT.

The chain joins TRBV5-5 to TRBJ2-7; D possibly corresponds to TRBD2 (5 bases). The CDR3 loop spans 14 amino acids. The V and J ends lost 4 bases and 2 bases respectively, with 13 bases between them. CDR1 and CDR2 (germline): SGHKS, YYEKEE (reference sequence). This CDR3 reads CASSRDEGPYEQYF. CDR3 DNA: TGTGCCAGCAGCCGTGATGAGGGTCCCTACGAGCAGTACTTC.

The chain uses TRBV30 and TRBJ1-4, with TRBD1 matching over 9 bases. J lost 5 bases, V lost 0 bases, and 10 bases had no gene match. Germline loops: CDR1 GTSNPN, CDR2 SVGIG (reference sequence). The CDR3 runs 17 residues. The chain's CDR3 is CAWSVRFGGTGNEKLFF. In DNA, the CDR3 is TGTGCCTGGAGTGTGAGATTTGGGGGGACAGGGAATGAAAAACTGTTTTTT.

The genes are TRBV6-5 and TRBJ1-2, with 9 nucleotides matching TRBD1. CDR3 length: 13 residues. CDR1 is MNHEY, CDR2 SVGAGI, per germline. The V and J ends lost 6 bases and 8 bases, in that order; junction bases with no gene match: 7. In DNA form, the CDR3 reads TGTGCCAGCAGCCGGCGGGACAGGGCGGGCTACACCTTC. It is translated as CASSRRDRAGYTF.

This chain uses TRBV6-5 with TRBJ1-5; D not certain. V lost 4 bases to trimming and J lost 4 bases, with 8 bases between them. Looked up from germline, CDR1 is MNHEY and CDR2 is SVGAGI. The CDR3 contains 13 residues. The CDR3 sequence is CASSLQRNQPQHF. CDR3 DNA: TGTGCCAGCAGTTTACAGAGAAATCAGCCCCAGCATTTT.

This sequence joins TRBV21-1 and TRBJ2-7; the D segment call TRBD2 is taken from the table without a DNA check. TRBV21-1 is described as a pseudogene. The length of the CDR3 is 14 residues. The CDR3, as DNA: TGTGCCAGCAGCAAAGGAAGAGGGACCTACGAGCAGTACTTC. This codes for CASSKGRGTYEQYF.

CDR3 region: CDTLLSAGRFGNQPQHF. CDR3 DNA sequence: TGTGACACGCTCCTGTCGGCAGGGCGATTTGGCAATCAGCCCCAGCATTTT. The chain recombines TRBV27 with TRBJ1-5; D might be TRBD1 (5 bases). The CDR3 spans 17 residues. Germline values: CDR1 MNHEY, CDR2 SMNVEV (reference sequence).

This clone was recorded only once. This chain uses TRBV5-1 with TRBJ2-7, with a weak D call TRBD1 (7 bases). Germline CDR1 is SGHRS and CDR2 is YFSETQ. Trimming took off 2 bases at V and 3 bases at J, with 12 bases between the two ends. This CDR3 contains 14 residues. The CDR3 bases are TGCGCCAGCAGCTTTTTCCAGGGGGGCTACGAGCAGTACTTC. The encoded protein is CASSFFQGGYEQYF.

In DNA, the CDR3 is TGTGCCTACCACAGGGGTGTGGCTGAAGCTTTCTTT. It translates to CAYHRGVAEAFF. V gene TRBV30 combines with J gene TRBJ1-1, with 7 bases matching TRBD1. J was trimmed by 6 bases and V by 7 bases; bases with no gene match: 8. This CDR3 region has 12 residues. From germline, CDR1 is GTSNPN and CDR2 SVGIG (reference sequence).

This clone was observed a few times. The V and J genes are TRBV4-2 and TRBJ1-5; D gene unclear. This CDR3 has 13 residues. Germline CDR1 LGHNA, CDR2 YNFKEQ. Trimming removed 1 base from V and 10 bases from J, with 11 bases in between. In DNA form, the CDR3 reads TGTGCCAGCAGCCAAGGCGGTCCCGGTCCCCAGCATTTT. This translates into CASSQGGPGPQHF.

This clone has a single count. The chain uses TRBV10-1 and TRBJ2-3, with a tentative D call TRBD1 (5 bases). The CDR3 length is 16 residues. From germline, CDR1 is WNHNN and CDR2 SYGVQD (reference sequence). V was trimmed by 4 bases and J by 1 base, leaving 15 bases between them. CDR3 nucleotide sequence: TGCGCCAGCAGTGCATCACAGGCTTCTGGCACAGATACGCAGTATTTT. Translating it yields CASSASQASGTDTQYF.

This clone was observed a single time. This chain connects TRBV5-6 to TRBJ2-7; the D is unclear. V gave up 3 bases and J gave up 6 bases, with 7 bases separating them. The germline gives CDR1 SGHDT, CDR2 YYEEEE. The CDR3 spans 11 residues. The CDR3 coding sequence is TGTGCCAGCAGCTGGGCTCGCGAGCAGTACTTC. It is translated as CASSWAREQYF.

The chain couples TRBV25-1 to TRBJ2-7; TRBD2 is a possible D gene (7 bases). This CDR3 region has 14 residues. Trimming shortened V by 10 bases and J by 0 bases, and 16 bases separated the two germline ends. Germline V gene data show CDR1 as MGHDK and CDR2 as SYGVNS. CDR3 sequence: CATRRGGSSYEQYF. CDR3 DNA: TGTGCCACCCGGAGGGGGGGGTCCTCCTACGAGCAGTACTTC.

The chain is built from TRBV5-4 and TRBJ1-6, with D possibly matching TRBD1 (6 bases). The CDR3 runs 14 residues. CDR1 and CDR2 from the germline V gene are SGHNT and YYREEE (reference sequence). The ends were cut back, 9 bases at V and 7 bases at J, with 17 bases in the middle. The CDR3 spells CATQRRQGNSPLHF. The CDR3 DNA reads TGTGCCACCCAGCGGCGGCAGGGGAATTCACCCCTCCACTTT.

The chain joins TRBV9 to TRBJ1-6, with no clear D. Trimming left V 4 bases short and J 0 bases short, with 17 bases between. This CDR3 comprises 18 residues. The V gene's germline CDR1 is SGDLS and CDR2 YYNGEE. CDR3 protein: CASSPRGLESSYNSPLHF. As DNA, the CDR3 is TGTGCCAGCAGCCCAAGAGGTTTGGAGAGCTCCTATAATTCACCCCTCCACTTT.

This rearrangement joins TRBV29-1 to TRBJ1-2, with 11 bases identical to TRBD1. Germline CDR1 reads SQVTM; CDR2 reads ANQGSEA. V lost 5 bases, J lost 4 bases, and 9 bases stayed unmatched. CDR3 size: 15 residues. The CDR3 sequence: CSVRTGGTDSYGYTF. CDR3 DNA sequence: TGCAGCGTTCGGACAGGGGGCACAGACTCCTATGGCTACACCTTC.

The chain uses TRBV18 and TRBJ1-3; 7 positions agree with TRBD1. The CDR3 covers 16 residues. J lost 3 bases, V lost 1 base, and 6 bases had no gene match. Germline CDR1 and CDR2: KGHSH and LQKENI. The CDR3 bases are TGTGCCAGCTCACCACAGGGACAGTCGGTTGGAAACACCATATATTTT. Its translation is CASSPQGQSVGNTIYF.

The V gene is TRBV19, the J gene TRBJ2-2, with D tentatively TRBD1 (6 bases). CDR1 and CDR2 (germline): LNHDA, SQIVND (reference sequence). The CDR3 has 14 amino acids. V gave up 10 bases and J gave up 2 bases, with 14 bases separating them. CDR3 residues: CATGHRANTGELFF. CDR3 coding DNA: TGTGCCACCGGCCACAGGGCCAACACCGGGGAGCTGTTTTTT. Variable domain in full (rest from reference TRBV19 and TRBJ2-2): DGGITQSPKYLFRKEGQNVTLSCEQNLNHDAMYWYRQDPGQGLRLIYYSQIVNDFQKGDIAEGYSVSREKKESFPLTVTSAQKNPTAFYLCATGHRANTGELFFGEGSRLTVL.

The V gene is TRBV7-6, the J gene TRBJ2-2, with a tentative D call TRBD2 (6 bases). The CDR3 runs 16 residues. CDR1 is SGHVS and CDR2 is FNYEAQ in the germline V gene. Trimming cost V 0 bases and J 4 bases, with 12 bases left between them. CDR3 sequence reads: CASSLAWSTSTGELFF. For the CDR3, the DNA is TGTGCCAGCAGCTTAGCATGGTCGACTAGCACCGGGGAGCTGTTTTTT.

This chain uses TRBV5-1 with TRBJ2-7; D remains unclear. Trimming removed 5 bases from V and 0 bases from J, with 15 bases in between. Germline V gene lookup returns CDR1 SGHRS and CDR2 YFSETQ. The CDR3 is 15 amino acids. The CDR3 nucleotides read TGCGCCAGCAGATTAGGAGTACAAAGCTCCTACGAGCAGTACTTC. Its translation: CASRLGVQSSYEQYF.

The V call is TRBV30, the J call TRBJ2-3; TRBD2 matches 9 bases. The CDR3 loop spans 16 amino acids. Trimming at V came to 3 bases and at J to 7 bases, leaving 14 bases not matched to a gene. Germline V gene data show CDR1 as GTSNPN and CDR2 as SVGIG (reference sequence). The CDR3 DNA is TGTGCCTGGAGACAAACCTTGCGGGGGGGCAGAAATACGCAGTATTTT. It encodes CAWRQTLRGGRNTQYF.

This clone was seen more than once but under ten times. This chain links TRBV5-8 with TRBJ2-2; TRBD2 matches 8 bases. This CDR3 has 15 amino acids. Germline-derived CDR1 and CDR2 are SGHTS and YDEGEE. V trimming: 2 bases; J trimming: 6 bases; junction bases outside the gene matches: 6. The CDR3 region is CASSLYGRASGELFF. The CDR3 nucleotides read TGTGCCAGCAGCTTATACGGGAGGGCCTCCGGGGAGCTGTTTTTT.

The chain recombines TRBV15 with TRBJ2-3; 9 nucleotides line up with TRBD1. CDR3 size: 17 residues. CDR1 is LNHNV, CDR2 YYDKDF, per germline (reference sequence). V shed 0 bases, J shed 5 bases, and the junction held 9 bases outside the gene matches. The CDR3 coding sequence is TGTGCCACCAGCAGAGATACCGGGACAGGGTATCTAGATACGCAGTATTTT. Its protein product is CATSRDTGTGYLDTQYF.

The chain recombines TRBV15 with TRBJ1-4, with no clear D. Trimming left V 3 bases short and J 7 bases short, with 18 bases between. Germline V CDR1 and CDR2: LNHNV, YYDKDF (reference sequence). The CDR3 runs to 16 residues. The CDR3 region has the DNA TGTGCCACCAGCAGTGATAGACTGCGACCAACTGAAAAACTGTTTTTT. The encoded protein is CATSSDRLRPTEKLFF. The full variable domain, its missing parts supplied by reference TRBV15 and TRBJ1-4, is DAMVIQNPRYQVTQFGKPVTLSCSQTLNHNVMYWYQQKSSQAPKLLFHYYDKDFNNEADTPDNFQSRRPNTSFCFLDIRSPGLGDTAMYLCATSSDRLRPTEKLFFGSGTQLSVL.

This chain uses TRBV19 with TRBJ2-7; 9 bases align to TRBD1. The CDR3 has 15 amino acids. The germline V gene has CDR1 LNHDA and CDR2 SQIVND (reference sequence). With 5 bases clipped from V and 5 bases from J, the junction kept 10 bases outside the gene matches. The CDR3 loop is CASSPTGTGRNEQYF. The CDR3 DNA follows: TGTGCCAGTAGTCCAACCGGGACAGGGCGCAACGAGCAGTACTTC.

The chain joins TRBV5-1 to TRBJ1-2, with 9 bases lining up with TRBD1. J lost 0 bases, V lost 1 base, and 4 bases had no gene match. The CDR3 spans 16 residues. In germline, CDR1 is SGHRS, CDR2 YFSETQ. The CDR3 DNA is TGCGCCAGCAGCTTGACAGGGGGCCTATCTAACTATGGCTACACCTTC. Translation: CASSLTGGLSNYGYTF.